The source of this T cell receptor (delta chain) is a study of gamma-delta chains in newborns, infants, children. V trimming: 3 bases; J trimming: 0 bases; junction bases outside the gene matches: 15. This CDR3 has 18 residues. CDR1 GEAIGNYY and CDR2 EKD come from the germline V gene. TCRdb re-analyzed the reads via CATT. The sample carries 10,000 to 12,000 delta-chain clones, about 9.4% recorded once. On this clone: A much more abundant neighbour one base away suggests this may be a read error. The sample has other DNA sequences that encode this CDR3 too.

J is TRDJ1 and V is TRDV2; TRDD3 matches 7 bases. This TCR was recovered from a child who was a newborn, infant or young child, either healthy, febrile or measles-vaccinated (not recorded which). Sample: blood. CDR3 sequence: CACDDVLGAESYTDKLIF. DNA of the CDR3: TGTGCCTGTGACGACGTGCTGGGGGCCGAGAGCTACACCGATAAACTCATCTTT.